This section outlines one T cell receptor beta chain sequence together with its context. The antigen is unknown. This specimen belongs to a study of breast tumors, draining lymph nodes, adjacent tissues. TCRdb reprocessed the multiplex PCR reads with MiXCR, giving one entry per CDR3 protein. The sample consists of under 350,000 distinct CDR3 sequences, over 30% of them appearing once. Findings and caveats of the study: Compared with lymph nodes, tumors were less diverse; compared with nontumor tissue, more. Most tumor T cells seemingly derive from lymph node, then expand in tumor. Luminal-like breast cancer showed significantly greater tumor-nontumor repertoire similarity than basal-like breast cancer did. Tumor T cell lymph node origin was a supported hypothesis, not proven.

The lymph nodes were axillary draining lymph nodes from breast cancer patients. The CDR3 length is 16 residues. Germline CDR1 LNHNV, CDR2 YYDKDF (reference sequence). The V end lost 0 bases, the J end lost 3 bases, and 11 bases lay between the germline ends. This receptor was identified in a female donor with breast cancer. Some clones in this sample may be carry-over from other donors' samples. The sequencing sample was made of axillary lymph node tissue. The chain recombines TRBV15 with TRBJ1-4, with D maybe TRBD1 (5 bases). The CDR3: CATSRELAGANEKLFF. The CDR3 DNA follows: TGTGCCACCAGCAGAGAGTTAGCGGGGGCTAATGAAAAACTGTTTTTT.